The source of this T cell receptor (beta chain) is a study of identifying expanded T cells in peripheral blood. The table came from immunoSEQ multiplex PCR; TCRdb's copy has only in-frame clones and leaves some out. Among around 60,000 clones listed, roughly four fifths were seen once. CDR3 length equals 15 residues. Trimming left V 6 bases short and J 1 base short, with 13 bases between. The V gene's germline CDR1 is SNHLY and CDR2 FYNNEI. This clone has more than one count but fewer than ten. This sequence was found in a person aged 18 to 75 in good health. Sequenced material: blood. This chain uses TRBV2 with TRBJ1-3; D is perhaps TRBD1 (6 bases). Here the CDR3 DNA reads TGTGCCAGCAGGGAGATTGGACAGTCTGGAAACACCATATATTTT. Translation gives CASREIGQSGNTIYF.